These 27 T cell receptor beta chains were sequenced from one sample in a study of CD8+ T cells in alopecia areata. The sequencing template was cDNA reverse transcribed from extracted RNA. Profiling relied on immunoSEQ multiplex PCR, and the TCRdb table lists in-frame clones only, not all of them. The table has under 65,000 clones, roughly 46% seen once. The sequenced sample consisted of NKG2D-low CD8+ T cells sorted from blood. The receptors were gathered from a human donor with alopecia areata.

J is TRBJ2-3 and V is TRBV7-2, with 11 bases identical to TRBD1. The V gene's germline CDR1 is SGHTA and CDR2 FQGNSA. The CDR3 extends over 18 amino acids. The J segment lost 6 bases and the V segment lost 4 bases, leaving 15 bases of the junction unmatched. The CDR3 protein is CASSWPRDRGASFDTQYF. For the CDR3, the DNA is TGTGCCAGCAGCTGGCCCCGGGACAGGGGGGCTAGCTTTGATACGCAGTATTTT.

The V and J genes are TRBV30 and TRBJ1-1; D unresolved. V lost 1 base to trimming and J lost 0 bases, with 12 bases between them. This CDR3 is built from 15 residues. The V gene's germline CDR1 is GTSNPN and CDR2 SVGIG (reference sequence). The CDR3 loop reads CAWSARAPMNTEAFF. CDR3 DNA: TGTGCCTGGAGTGCGAGGGCCCCTATGAACACTGAAGCTTTCTTT.

This clone was observed a handful of times. This chain joins TRBV29-1 and TRBJ1-1; D call uncertain. The CDR3 is 10 amino acids. Germline V gives CDR1 SQVTM, CDR2 ANQGSEA. Trimming cost V 4 bases and J 4 bases, with 4 bases left between them. Here the CDR3 reads CSVGVTEAFF. The CDR3 DNA follows: TGCAGCGTTGGAGTCACTGAAGCTTTCTTT.

This chain connects TRBV29-1 to TRBJ2-6, with 8 bases fitting TRBD1. Germline CDR1 and CDR2: SQVTM and ANQGSEA. V lost 0 bases and J lost 2; bases outside the gene matches: 9. This CDR3 is 18 amino acids long. CDR3 coding DNA: TGCAGCGTTGAAGATAGGGGCAGGGGGCAGGCTGGGGCCAACGTCCTGACTTTC. This sequence encodes CSVEDRGRGQAGANVLTF.

This clone was observed at least ten times. The J gene is TRBJ1-5, the V gene TRBV4-3; no firm D call. CDR1 LGHNA and CDR2 YSLEER come from the germline V gene. This CDR3 has 21 residues. V shed 0 bases and J shed 0 bases, with 24 bases lying between them. As DNA, the CDR3 is TGCGCCAGCAGCCAAGATTACCCCCCTGGCACCTCACTCTTTAGCAATCAGCCCCAGCATTTT. Translated, it gives CASSQDYPPGTSLFSNQPQHF.

In nucleotides, the CDR3 is TGTGCCAGCATCCGGGGGTCTGGCTACACCTTC. Translating gives CASIRGSGYTF. The gene calls are TRBV28 and TRBJ1-2; a possible D gene is TRBD1 (5 bases). The CDR3 totals 11 residues. The V end was cut by 7 bases, the J end by 7 bases, with 10 bases between. Germline V gives CDR1 MDHEN, CDR2 SYDVKM.

The gene calls are TRBV29-1 and TRBJ2-7, with D perhaps assigned TRBD1 or TRBD2 (6 bases each). Germline-derived CDR1 and CDR2 are SQVTM and ANQGSEA. This CDR3 is built from 14 residues. Trimming took 5 bases from V and 1 from J, leaving 15 bases between them. The CDR3, as DNA: TGCAGCGTTCCCCTCGGGGGCTCTTCCTACGAGCAGTACTTC. Protein product: CSVPLGGSSYEQYF.

The rearrangement uses TRBV7-8 and TRBJ2-6; no clear D. V gave up 5 bases and J gave up 2 bases, with 10 bases separating them. This CDR3 comprises 15 residues. Germline CDR1 reads SGHVS; CDR2 reads FQNEAQ. The chain's CDR3 is CASSTQWAGANVLTF. The DNA of the CDR3 is TGTGCCAGCAGCACCCAGTGGGCTGGGGCCAACGTCCTGACTTTC.

The CDR3 spells CASSPVRGAQTYEQYF. The CDR3 bases are TGTGCCAGCAGCCCTGTTAGGGGGGCCCAAACCTACGAGCAGTACTTC. The chain links TRBV7-9 to TRBJ2-7; perhaps D is TRBD1 or TRBD2 (6 bases each). The V end was cut by 5 bases, the J end by 2 bases, with 19 bases between. This CDR3 has 16 amino acids. Per the germline V gene, CDR1 is SEHNR and CDR2 is FQNEAQ (reference sequence).

Concerning this clone itself: One end of the junction is discordant with germline, which a read error may explain. The chain uses TRBV29-1 and TRBJ2-7, with TRBD2 identical over 12 bases. The length of the CDR3 is 15 residues. Germline CDR1 reads SQVTM; CDR2 reads ANQGSEA. In DNA form, the CDR3 reads TGCAGCGGTCTGGCTAGCGGGGGGGCCTTCTACGGGCAGTACTTC. It codes for CSGLASGGAFYGQYF.

This clone was seen many times. The chain has TRBV19 and TRBJ2-3, with 8 bases fitting TRBD2. V trimming: 3 bases; J trimming: 6 bases; junction bases outside the gene matches: 11. Per germline, CDR1 LNHDA and CDR2 SQIVND (reference sequence). The CDR3 is 16 residues long. The CDR3 reads CASSITGGSGPDTQYF. The CDR3 region has the DNA TGTGCCAGTAGTATTACGGGGGGGTCCGGACCGGATACGCAGTATTTT.

The CDR3 reads CASSSRWDRGLISGEQYF. DNA of the CDR3: TGTGCCAGCAGTTCTCGATGGGACAGGGGGCTGATAAGTGGCGAGCAGTACTTC. The V and J genes are TRBV28 and TRBJ2-7, with 12 bases fitting TRBD1. Germline CDR1 and CDR2: MDHEN and SYDVKM. The junction had 16 bases not matched to a gene; V was cut back by 4 bases and J by 6 bases. The CDR3 is 18 amino acids.

The genes are TRBV20-1 and TRBJ2-1; no definite D call. This CDR3 contains 10 residues. Trimming took off 3 bases at V and 9 bases at J, with 6 bases between the two ends. Per the germline V gene, CDR1 is DFQATT and CDR2 is SNEGSKA (reference sequence). DNA of the CDR3: TGCAGTGCTAGTACCGGTGAGCAGTTCTTC. Amino acids: CSASTGEQFF.

The CDR3 reads CASSVTELGQGEGELFF. The CDR3 nucleotides read TGTGCCAGCAGCGTTACCGAGTTAGGACAGGGTGAAGGGGAGCTGTTTTTT. The V and J genes are TRBV13 and TRBJ2-2; TRBD1 matches at 8 bases. The length of the CDR3 is 17 residues. Trimming took 5 bases from V and 8 from J; bases not matched to a gene: 16. The germline CDR1 and CDR2 sequences are PRHDT and FYEKMQ (reference sequence).

In nucleotides, the CDR3 is TGTGCCAGCAGCTTAGGCAGGGGAGGCTCCTACAATGAGCAGTTCTTC. Residues: CASSLGRGGSYNEQFF. The rearrangement joins TRBV7-8 to TRBJ2-1; possibly TRBD1 or TRBD2 for D (6 bases each). The V end was cut by 1 base, the J end by 0 bases, with 10 bases between. The CDR3 length is 16 residues. In germline, CDR1 is SGHVS, CDR2 FQNEAQ.

This clone was seen a single time. The genes are TRBV27 and TRBJ1-1; D call uncertain. Trimming cost V 6 bases and J 11 bases, with 13 bases left between them. The CDR3 runs 11 residues. CDR1 MNHEY and CDR2 SMNVEV come from the germline V gene (reference sequence). CDR3 loop: CASSLPPFAFF. DNA of the CDR3: TGTGCCAGCAGCCTCCCCCCCTTTGCTTTCTTT.

This sequence joins TRBV11-2 and TRBJ2-2; 7 positions match TRBD2. V lost 5 bases to trimming and J lost 6 bases; unmatched junction nucleotides: 0. CDR1 and CDR2 (germline): SGHAT, FQNNGV. This CDR3 is 12 amino acids long. The CDR3 loop is CASSRGAGELFF. The CDR3 nucleotides are TGTGCCAGCAGCCGGGGGGCCGGGGAGCTGTTTTTT.

This chain connects TRBV29-1 to TRBJ2-1, with 9 bases matching TRBD1. Per germline, CDR1 SQVTM and CDR2 ANQGSEA. The V gene end was trimmed by 3 bases and the J gene end by 2 bases; junction bases not matched to a gene: 8. The CDR3 is made up of 16 amino acids. The CDR3, as DNA: TGCAGCGTTGAGGGCTCTGACAGGGGGGCCTACAATGAGCAGTTCTTC. The encoded protein is CSVEGSDRGAYNEQFF.

In regard to this clone: Other DNA sequences in the same sample also yield this CDR3. The V gene is TRBV27, the J gene TRBJ1-6, with no clear D. The V end was cut by 6 bases, the J end by 7 bases, with 7 bases between. The germline V gene encodes CDR1 MNHEY and CDR2 SMNVEV (reference sequence). This CDR3 comprises 12 residues. The CDR3 DNA reads TGTGCCAGCAGCCCCAGAAATTCACCCCTCCACTTT. Translated: CASSPRNSPLHF.

This clone was counted many times. Germline and junction disagree at one end, which may indicate a read error. The chain has TRBV27 and TRBJ2-1; D perhaps matches TRBD2 (5 bases). The CDR3 has 14 amino acids. The germline V gene has CDR1 MNHEY and CDR2 SMNVEV (reference sequence). CDR3 protein: CASRFSDSNNEQFF. CDR3 nucleotides: TGTGCCAGCAGATTTTCGGACTCCAACAATGAGCAGTTCTTC.

The gene calls are TRBV9 and TRBJ2-1; 9 nucleotides line up with TRBD2. This CDR3 region has 15 residues. V lost 4 bases, J lost 7 bases, and 9 bases stayed unmatched. The germline V gene encodes CDR1 SGDLS and CDR2 YYNGEE. CDR3 residues: CASSFSGSGGNEQFF. In DNA form, the CDR3 reads TGTGCCAGCAGCTTTAGCGGGAGTGGGGGAAATGAGCAGTTCTTC.

This chain uses TRBV23-1 with TRBJ2-1; D ambiguous. TRBV23-1 falls under the ORF class, with uncertain function. V was trimmed by 7 bases and J by 5 bases, leaving 12 bases between them. The CDR3 sequence is 13 residues long. Here the CDR3 DNA reads TGCGCCAGCAAGATGACGTGGGACAATGAGCAGTTCTTC. Translating gives CASKMTWDNEQFF.

The chain has TRBV27 and TRBJ2-1, with D uncertain. The CDR3 runs 13 residues. Germline CDR1 and CDR2: MNHEY and SMNVEV (reference sequence). The V and J ends lost 2 bases and 9 bases respectively, with 11 bases between them. The CDR3 DNA follows: TGTGCCAGCAGTTTACCCGGTGAAGGTGAGCAGTTCTTC. As protein: CASSLPGEGEQFF.

V and J are TRBV4-3 and TRBJ2-5; no definite D call. Trimming removed 0 bases at V and 2 bases at J, with 16 bases between. The germline V gene has CDR1 LGHNA and CDR2 YSLEER. This CDR3 is built from 17 residues. The CDR3 sequence: CASSQDPPGGTQETQYF. The CDR3 region has the DNA TGCGCCAGCAGCCAAGATCCTCCTGGCGGTACACAAGAGACCCAGTACTTC.

DNA for the CDR3: TGCGGGGGCGGCAGATTGAACACTGAAGCTTTCTTT. It is translated as CGGGRLNTEAFF. This chain links TRBV29-1 with TRBJ1-1; D is perhaps TRBD1 (6 bases). Germline lookup yields CDR1 SQVTM and CDR2 ANQGSEA. This CDR3 is 12 amino acids long.

This clone has just a few counts. The chain has TRBV7-2 and TRBJ2-7, with D unresolved. The CDR3 is made up of 13 amino acids. V lost 5 bases to trimming and J lost 2 bases, with 10 bases between them. Germline values: CDR1 SGHTA, CDR2 FQGNSA. CDR3 sequence: CASSPRGPYEQYF. The CDR3 coding sequence is TGTGCCAGCAGCCCGAGAGGCCCCTACGAGCAGTACTTC.

The V call is TRBV11-2, the J call TRBJ2-3, with 9 bases aligning to TRBD2. The germline V gene has CDR1 SGHAT and CDR2 FQNNGV. V was pared by 2 bases and J by 1 base, with 4 bases of the junction left unmatched. The CDR3 is made up of 16 amino acids. The CDR3 region is CASSLIVAGGTDTQYF. The CDR3 DNA is TGTGCCAGCAGCTTAATAGTAGCGGGGGGCACAGATACGCAGTATTTT.